The clone carrying this TCR beta chain was counted a single time. V lost 5 bases and J lost 1; bases outside the gene matches: 7. Germline CDR1 and CDR2: SGHAT and FQNNGV. The CDR3 spans 16 residues. The data stem from a study of blood T cell repertoires in COVID-19. About the study: Researchers got acute and convalescent COVID-19 samples from the United States, Italy and Spain. PBMCs, B-cell-depleted T cells, or T cells were the source of the cDNA or gDNA that made up the material.

The protocol was immunoSEQ multiplex PCR, while the TCRdb copy is restricted to in-frame clones and leaves out a portion. The profile covers 200,000 to 300,000 clones, with 88% appearing a single time and 3% to 3.5% taken by the ten largest. Before they entered the study, exposed participants had met a COVID-19 case within 2 weeks. This sequence was found in a woman aged 40 to 55 who had been exposed to COVID-19. Material: PBMCs or T cells enriched from blood (not recorded which). The chain combines TRBV11-2 with TRBJ2-3, with TRBD1 matching 9 bases. CDR3 sequence (DNA): TGTGCCAGCAGCGCTGGGACAGGGCCCCGCACAGATACGCAGTATTTT. Residues: CASSAGTGPRTDTQYF.